These 2 T cell receptor beta chains share one sample of origin, sequenced in a study of response to subunit inactivated influenza vaccine. One entry per CDR3 protein results from TCRdb running MiXCR on the RT-PCR reads. The sample carries 650,000 to 800,000 distinct CDR3 sequences, about 18% recorded once. Material: PBMCs from blood, obtained roughly 5 days after vaccination. The receptors were gathered from a man aged 50 or older who received an inactivated influenza vaccine.

The chain uses TRBV18 and TRBJ1-1, with 9 bases aligning to TRBD1. The CDR3 extends over 16 amino acids. The germline gives CDR1 KGHSH, CDR2 LQKENI. J gave up 1 base and V 1 base, and 4 bases lay outside the gene matches. The CDR3 spells CASSPLTGQGNTEAFF. The CDR3 nucleotides read TGTGCCAGCTCACCACTGACGGGACAGGGGAACACTGAAGCTTTCTTT. The whole variable domain, filled in from reference TRBV18 and TRBJ1-1, reads NAGVMQNPRHLVRRRGQEARLRCSPMKGHSHVYWYRQLPEEGLKFMVYLQKENIIDESGMPKERFSAEFPKEGPSILRIQQVVRGDSAAYFCASSPLTGQGNTEAFFGQGTRLTVV.

The rearrangement uses TRBV6-1 and TRBJ2-1, with 10 bases that match TRBD2. Germline values: CDR1 MNHNS, CDR2 SASEGT. CDR3 length equals 15 residues. V lost 7 bases to trimming and J lost 3 bases; unmatched junction nucleotides: 6. The CDR3 DNA reads as TGTGCCAGCAACGAACTAGCGGGGAGCTACAATGAGCAGTTCTTC. Its protein is CASNELAGSYNEQFF.